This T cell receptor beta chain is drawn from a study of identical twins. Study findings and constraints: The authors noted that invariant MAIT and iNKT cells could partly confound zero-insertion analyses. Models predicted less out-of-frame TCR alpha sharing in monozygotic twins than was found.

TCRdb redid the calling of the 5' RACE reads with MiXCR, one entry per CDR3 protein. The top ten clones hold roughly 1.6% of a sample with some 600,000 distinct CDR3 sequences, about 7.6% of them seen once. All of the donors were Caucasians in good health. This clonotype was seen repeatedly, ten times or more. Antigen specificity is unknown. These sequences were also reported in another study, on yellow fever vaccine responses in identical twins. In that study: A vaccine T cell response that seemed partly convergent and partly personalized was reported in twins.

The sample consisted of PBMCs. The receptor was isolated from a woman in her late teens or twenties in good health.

The CDR3 loop reads CASNPDRGGGNNEKLFF. The CDR3 DNA follows: TGTGCCAGCAACCCTGACAGGGGAGGAGGCAATAATGAAAAACTGTTTTTT. This sequence joins TRBV12-3 or TRBV12-4 and TRBJ1-4, with 8 bases that match TRBD1. The CDR3 extends over 17 amino acids. With 7 bases clipped from V and 4 bases from J, the junction kept 14 bases outside the gene matches.